The next 24 T cell receptor beta chains were all read from a single sample in a study of CD8 T cell repertoires and HIV-1 epitope variants. Method: immunoSEQ multiplex PCR; TCRdb's copy keeps in-frame clones and lacks some. The sample has roughly 100,000 clones; 74% are singletons. The source material was uncultured baseline CD8+ T cells from peripheral blood mononuclear cells (PBMCs). The receptors were sampled from a male donor with HIV.

There are a few counts of this clone. The rearrangement links TRBV29-1 to TRBJ2-5; D gene ambiguous. In germline, CDR1 is SQVTM, CDR2 ANQGSEA. The CDR3 consists of 13 residues. V dropped 6 bases and J dropped 4 bases, with 15 bases sitting between them. CDR3 bases: TGCAGCGTCCTAAAAGGGTTCCCAGAGACCCAGTACTTC. This codes for CSVLKGFPETQYF.

The chain has TRBV25-1 and TRBJ2-1; D is perhaps TRBD2 (6 bases). Germline CDR1 and CDR2: MGHDK and SYGVNS. The CDR3 covers 12 residues. V was pared by 2 bases and J by 12 bases, with 11 bases between. CDR3 nucleotide sequence: TGTGCCAGCAGTGAACCTCGGAGGGGGCAGTTCTTC. Translated: CASSEPRRGQFF.

This clone was picked up a small number of times. The chain joins TRBV5-8 to TRBJ1-2; no reliable D call. Germline assignment: CDR1 SGHTS and CDR2 YDEGEE. V was pared by 0 bases and J by 4 bases, with 10 bases between. This CDR3 region has 14 residues. The CDR3 bases are TGTGCCAGCAGCTTGGAGGTAGACCTCTATGGCTACACCTTC. Amino acid sequence: CASSLEVDLYGYTF.

The J gene is TRBJ1-6, the V gene TRBV6-5; D call uncertain. The CDR3 is 15 residues long. CDR1 and CDR2 (germline): MNHEY, SVGAGI. V was clipped by 0 bases and J by 6 bases, with 9 bases between them. CDR3 sequence: CASSYSTLTNSPLHF. CDR3 bases: TGTGCCAGCAGTTACTCGACCCTGACTAATTCACCCCTCCACTTT.

This chain uses TRBV9 with TRBJ1-2; tentatively, D is TRBD1 (6 bases). The CDR3 consists of 15 residues. Trimming took 4 bases from V and 4 from J, leaving 17 bases between them. From germline, CDR1 is SGDLS and CDR2 YYNGEE. The CDR3 bases are TGTGCCAGCAGCTCCCGACAGGAAAGCGGCTATGGCTACACCTTC. Its protein product is CASSSRQESGYGYTF.

This sequence joins TRBV19 and TRBJ2-5, with no clear D. CDR3 length equals 13 residues. Germline values: CDR1 LNHDA, CDR2 SQIVND (reference sequence). Trimming removed 8 bases from V and 5 bases from J, with 15 bases in between. CDR3 sequence: CASSGQPRETQYF. The CDR3, as DNA: TGTGCCAGTTCCGGCCAACCGAGGGAGACCCAGTACTTC.

The rearrangement joins TRBV7-9 to TRBJ1-2; 8 nucleotides line up with TRBD1. Losses at the gene ends were 5 bases for V and 5 bases for J; bases not matched to a gene: 10. In germline, CDR1 is SEHNR, CDR2 FQNEAQ (reference sequence). This CDR3 is 15 amino acids long. In DNA form, the CDR3 reads TGTGCCAGCAGCCCCGAAGTGACAGGGGTTTATGGCTACACCTTC. Protein product: CASSPEVTGVYGYTF.

The chain carries TRBV7-2 and TRBJ2-1; 10 bases agree with TRBD2. The germline V gene has CDR1 SGHTA and CDR2 FQGNSA. V was clipped by 5 bases and J by 10 bases; unmatched bases: 11. CDR3 length equals 15 residues. CDR3 region: CASSKEGLASGEQFF. CDR3 nucleotide sequence: TGTGCCAGCAGCAAAGAGGGACTAGCGTCTGGGGAGCAGTTCTTC. The whole variable domain, remainder taken from reference TRBV7-2 and TRBJ2-1, is GAGVSQSPSNKVTEKGKDVELRCDPISGHTALYWYRQSLGQGLEFLIYFQGNSAPDKSGLPSDRFSAERTGGSVSTLTIQRTQQEDSAVYLCASSKEGLASGEQFFGPGTRLTVL.

The chain uses TRBV2 and TRBJ2-1; tentatively, D is TRBD1 (6 bases). Germline V lookup: CDR1 SNHLY, CDR2 FYNNEI. CDR3 length: 15 amino acids. Trimming left V 1 base short and J 3 bases short, with 10 bases between. The DNA for the CDR3 is TGTGCCAGCAGTGAAGACCACAGGGTCTACAATGAGCAGTTCTTC. This encodes CASSEDHRVYNEQFF.

J is TRBJ1-5 and V is TRBV27, with no clear D. The ends were cut back, 3 bases at V and 7 bases at J, with 10 bases in the middle. Per the germline V gene, CDR1 is MNHEY and CDR2 is SMNVEV (reference sequence). The CDR3 totals 13 residues. In nucleotides, the CDR3 is TGTGCCAGCAGTTTTGAGGGCAGACAGCCCCAGCATTTT. It specifies CASSFEGRQPQHF.

This clone has at least ten counts. The V and J genes are TRBV6-1 and TRBJ2-3, with D perhaps matching TRBD1 or TRBD2 (5 bases each). CDR1 is MNHNS, CDR2 SASEGT, per germline. Trimming stripped 5 bases from V and 2 bases from J, with 14 bases between. The CDR3 is 15 residues long. The chain's CDR3 is CASSPQDFYTDTQYF. The DNA for the CDR3 is TGTGCCAGCAGTCCACAGGACTTTTACACAGATACGCAGTATTTT.

The rearrangement joins TRBV5-1 to TRBJ2-2; 9 bases match TRBD1. This CDR3 has 16 residues. With V trimmed by 0 bases and J by 6 bases, 6 bases remained unmatched. Germline V gene lookup returns CDR1 SGHRS and CDR2 YFSETQ. This chain's CDR3 is CASSLVQGQGSGELFF. The CDR3 bases are TGCGCCAGCAGCTTGGTCCAGGGACAGGGTTCCGGGGAGCTGTTTTTT.

This clone showed up many times. The V and J genes are TRBV28 and TRBJ2-7; no clear D. Germline loops: CDR1 MDHEN, CDR2 SYDVKM. V was trimmed by 0 bases and J by 2 bases, leaving 2 bases between them. This CDR3 contains 12 residues. The CDR3 coding sequence is TGTGCCAGCAGTTTATGGGCCTACGAGCAGTACTTC. Its protein product is CASSLWAYEQYF.

The chain employs TRBV6-7 and TRBJ2-7; 10 bases align to TRBD2. TRBV6-7 is flagged as an ORF with uncertain function. Losses at the gene ends were 6 bases for V and 0 bases for J; bases not matched to a gene: 8. The CDR3 consists of 16 residues. CDR3 DNA sequence: TGTGCCAGCAGCCACGTACTAGCGGGGCCCTCCTACGAGCAGTACTTC. Residues: CASSHVLAGPSYEQYF.

The chain is built from TRBV5-6 and TRBJ1-2; unclear D gene. The CDR3 totals 13 residues. Germline V gene sequence: CDR1 SGHDT, CDR2 YYEEEE. V lost 3 bases and J lost 5, with 11 bases in between. The CDR3, as DNA: TGTGCCAGCAGCTCCGTAGCCCTATATGGCTACACCTTC. This gives the protein CASSSVALYGYTF. Filled out from reference TRBV5-6 and TRBJ1-2, the complete variable domain reads DAGVTQSPTHLIKTRGQQVTLRCSPKSGHDTVSWYQQALGQGPQFIFQYYEEEERQRGNFPDRFSGHQFPNYSSELNVNALLLGDSALYLCASSSVALYGYTFGSGTRLTVV.

The chain combines TRBV18 with TRBJ2-1, with a weak D call TRBD2 (5 bases). V lost 7 bases to trimming and J lost 5 bases, with 18 bases between them. Germline V gives CDR1 KGHSH, CDR2 LQKENI. This CDR3 region has 15 residues. The CDR3 region is CASCPEADRDNEQFF. CDR3 nucleotide sequence: TGTGCCAGCTGCCCGGAGGCCGACCGTGACAATGAGCAGTTCTTC.

This chain joins TRBV5-1 and TRBJ1-4, with TRBD1 as a possible D gene (6 bases). The CDR3 extends over 14 amino acids. Germline CDR1 and CDR2: SGHRS and YFSETQ. V was trimmed by 4 bases and J by 4 bases, leaving 11 bases between them. The CDR3 bases are TGCGCCAGCAGCGCGGGACACCTTAATGAAAAACTGTTTTTT. Its translation is CASSAGHLNEKLFF.

V and J are TRBV10-1 and TRBJ2-3, with TRBD2 identical over 7 bases. In germline, CDR1 is WNHNN, CDR2 SYGVQD (reference sequence). V dropped 6 bases and J dropped 1; count of bases not matched to a gene: 7. The CDR3 has 15 amino acids. CDR3 amino acids: CASSPTLAGTDTQYF. In DNA form, the CDR3 reads TGCGCCAGCAGCCCTACTCTAGCGGGCACAGATACGCAGTATTTT.

The V gene is TRBV6-1, the J gene TRBJ2-1; 9 bases agree with TRBD2. This CDR3 is 16 amino acids long. Germline V CDR1 and CDR2: MNHNS, SASEGT. Losses at the gene ends were 2 bases for V and 4 bases for J; bases not matched to a gene: 6. In DNA, the CDR3 is TGTGCCAGCAGTGAATTAGATACTAGCGGGTACAATGAGCAGTTCTTC. Its translation: CASSELDTSGYNEQFF.

The chain joins TRBV5-6 to TRBJ2-6, with D maybe TRBD1 (6 bases). This CDR3 spans 18 amino acids. V lost 0 bases to trimming and J lost 0 bases, with 13 bases between them. Germline V gene data show CDR1 as SGHDT and CDR2 as YYEEEE. The CDR3 reads CASSLGQVLSSGANVLTF. The CDR3 DNA reads TGTGCCAGCAGCTTGGGACAGGTCCTAAGCTCTGGGGCCAACGTCCTGACTTTC.

This chain connects TRBV5-1 to TRBJ1-1, with D hard to call. Trimming left V 1 base short and J 0 bases short, with 13 bases between. The CDR3 length is 16 residues. From germline, CDR1 is SGHRS and CDR2 YFSETQ. In nucleotides, the CDR3 is TGCGCCAGCAGCTTGTCCTCCGGAAGCATGAACACTGAAGCTTTCTTT. Translating gives CASSLSSGSMNTEAFF.

As for this clone: At one boundary the junction diverges from the germline segment, which might be a read error. V gene TRBV6-1 combines with J gene TRBJ1-6, with D perhaps matching TRBD1 (6 bases). The CDR3 is made up of 13 amino acids. CDR1 MNHNS and CDR2 SASEGT come from the germline V gene. The CDR3, as DNA: TGTGCCAGCAGTCTTGGAGGGGGATCACCCCCCCACTTT. This codes for CASSLGGGSPPHF.

The chain joins TRBV5-3 to TRBJ2-7, with 7 bases that match TRBD1. TRBV5-3 is an open reading frame, and its role is uncertain. The CDR3 loop spans 13 amino acids. V lost 4 bases, J lost 2 bases, and 3 bases stayed unmatched. The CDR3 DNA reads TGTGCCAGAAGCCGACAGGGAACCTACGAGCAGTACTTC. Translating gives CARSRQGTYEQYF.

This clone is medium-sized by share. The chain links TRBV6-4 to TRBJ1-1, with D maybe TRBD1 (6 bases). The germline gives CDR1 MRHNA, CDR2 SNTAGT. V was shortened by 4 bases and J by 9 bases, with 15 bases between the two germline ends. The CDR3 contains 13 residues. CDR3 bases: TGTGCCAGCAGTGTCGATCAACAGGGAAAAGCTTTCTTT. It specifies CASSVDQQGKAFF.